This is a list of T cell receptor beta chains from one sample in a study of post-analysis software for immune sequencing data. Each CDR3 protein is one row after TCRdb ran MiXCR on the PCR reads. The sample contains approximately 400,000 distinct CDR3 sequences, approximately 38% of which appear only once. Specimen: blood. These receptors were obtained from a girl aged 5-17 years with multiple sclerosis. Both conserved end residues are trimmed from each CDR3. Each record gives: D gene, V gene, clone size, J gene, CDR3 protein. The D gene is left open where the match is weak. Size tells how often a clone was seen (once, few, many) or the class of an expanded clone, and some rows leave it out.

-	TRBV7-3	-	TRBJ2-5	ASKGWETQY
-	TRBV20-1	few	TRBJ1-2	SARDLKARISGVEARGGYT
-	TRBV20-1	few	TRBJ2-7	SAPLPGLDSEQY
TRBD2	TRBV12-3/TRBV12-4	-	TRBJ2-5	ASGSGLAGDQETQY
TRBD2	TRBV5-1	-	TRBJ2-1	ASRSSGGYNEQF
TRBD2	TRBV5-1	-	TRBJ2-5	ASEPPGTSGTQY
TRBD1	TRBV7-2	-	TRBJ1-4	ASSFTGGAGEKLF
TRBD1	TRBV6-5	-	TRBJ2-7	ASSYSKGAGYEQY
-	TRBV5-1	once	TRBJ2-5	ASRSGTGLGEQY
-	TRBV12-3/TRBV12-4	-	TRBJ2-5	ASSRDYYNEQY
TRBD1	TRBV5-5	few	TRBJ1-1	ASSLGTGYGDTEAF
-	TRBV9	-	TRBJ2-1	ASSRQQGRGNEQF
-	TRBV12-3/TRBV12-4	-	TRBJ2-7	ASSLTSGLGLY
TRBD1	TRBV6-2/TRBV6-3	-	TRBJ2-5	ASSGQVQETQY
TRBD2	TRBV5-1	-	TRBJ2-2	ASTHLRGTGELF